This T cell receptor beta chain is drawn from a study of post-analysis software for immune sequencing data. Carried by the TCR beta cDNA libraries were unique molecular identifiers. TCRdb reanalysed the PCR reads using MiXCR and keeps one entry per CDR3 protein. Of roughly 800,000 distinct CDR3 sequences in the sample, about half were seen once. General observations from the study: TRBV5-6, TRBV5-1 and TRBV20-1 were among five TRBV segments more frequent in patients than controls. Controls had significantly higher normalized Chao1 diversity than multiple sclerosis patients.

Trimming left V 3 bases short and J 6 bases short, with 9 bases between. Germline lookup yields CDR1 SGHTA and CDR2 FQGNSA. This CDR3 has 12 amino acids. Notes on this clonotype: The target antigen is unknown.

This chain uses TRBV7-2 with TRBJ2-7, with D perhaps assigned TRBD1 or TRBD2 (5 bases each). The material sequenced was blood. This TCR was sampled from a girl between 10 and 17 years old with multiple sclerosis. The CDR3 protein is CASSFLGTEQYF. CDR3 in DNA: TGTGCCAGCAGCTTTCTAGGGACCGAGCAGTACTTC.